These 27 T cell receptor beta chains were sequenced from one sample in a study of shared clonotypes between healthy human individuals. The table came from immunoSEQ multiplex PCR; TCRdb's copy has only in-frame clones and leaves some out. The sample includes approximately 530,000 clones, approximately 95% of them seen just once. The sequenced sample was naive CD4+ T cells sorted from blood. Subset in this sample: CD45RA+ positively selected. The source is a young woman in good health.

The rearrangement uses TRBV28 and TRBJ2-7, with D unresolved. Germline-derived CDR1 and CDR2 are MDHEN and SYDVKM. Trimming stripped 4 bases from V and 5 bases from J, with 6 bases between. This CDR3 comprises 11 residues. The CDR3 spells CASSYPNEQYF. Here the CDR3 DNA reads TGTGCCAGCAGTTACCCAAACGAGCAGTACTTC.

The chain carries TRBV28 and TRBJ1-1; D gene uncertain. The CDR3 covers 14 residues. V was cut by 2 bases and J by 9 bases, with 16 bases left in between. CDR1 and CDR2 from the germline V gene are MDHEN and SYDVKM. The CDR3 region is CASSLTRTLVKAFF. The CDR3 region has the DNA TGTGCCAGCAGTTTAACCCGGACGTTGGTCAAAGCTTTCTTT.

The chain carries TRBV5-1 and TRBJ2-5; 9 bases match TRBD2. Germline loops: CDR1 SGHRS, CDR2 YFSETQ. Trimming took 5 bases from V and 5 from J; bases not matched to a gene: 10. CDR3 length: 15 residues. CDR3 bases: TGCGCCAGCAGAAGAATAGCGGGAGATGTGGAGACCCAGTACTTC. Residues: CASRRIAGDVETQYF.

The V and J genes are TRBV5-4 and TRBJ1-2; the D gene is possibly TRBD1 (6 bases). The V and J ends lost 3 bases and 8 bases respectively, with 14 bases between them. CDR1 SGHNT and CDR2 YYREEE come from the germline V gene (reference sequence). The CDR3 consists of 13 residues. CDR3 amino acids: CASSSKGGYGYTF. CDR3 nucleotides: TGTGCCAGCAGCTCGAAAGGGGGATACGGCTACACCTTC.

DNA for the CDR3: TGTGCCAGGATAAGTCCCGGGACATTTATGAACACTGAAGCTTTCTTT. Protein product: CARISPGTFMNTEAFF. This chain uses TRBV19 with TRBJ1-1; D may be TRBD1 (6 bases). With 9 bases removed from V and 0 bases from J, the gap between germline ends came to 20 bases. CDR3 length: 16 residues. Germline assignment: CDR1 LNHDA and CDR2 SQIVND (reference sequence).

The gene calls are TRBV30 and TRBJ1-6; D is undetermined. The ends were cut back, 3 bases at V and 8 bases at J, with 11 bases in the middle. CDR3 length: 13 amino acids. Germline V gene lookup returns CDR1 GTSNPN and CDR2 SVGIG (reference sequence). This CDR3 reads CAWSLLGDSPLHF. Written as DNA, the CDR3 is TGTGCCTGGAGCCTTCTCGGCGATTCACCCCTCCACTTT.

This clone has only one observation. V gene TRBV5-4 combines with J gene TRBJ2-3; 8 bases are shared with TRBD2. The CDR3 loop spans 15 amino acids. The V gene end was trimmed by 4 bases and the J gene end by 4 bases; junction bases not matched to a gene: 8. The germline gives CDR1 SGHNT, CDR2 YYREEE (reference sequence). The CDR3 is CASSRESGSADTQYF. The DNA of the CDR3 is TGTGCCAGCAGCAGGGAAAGCGGGAGCGCAGATACGCAGTATTTT.

V gene TRBV28 combines with J gene TRBJ2-2, with TRBD2 identical over 13 bases. CDR3 length equals 14 residues. Trimming at V came to 10 bases and at J to 6 bases, leaving 5 bases not matched to a gene. Looked up from germline, CDR1 is MDHEN and CDR2 is SYDVKM. The CDR3 DNA is TGTGCCACCCGACTAGCGGGAGGCCCCGGGGAGCTGTTTTTT. Translating gives CATRLAGGPGELFF.

The gene calls are TRBV19 and TRBJ1-2; unclear D gene. Germline V CDR1 and CDR2: LNHDA, SQIVND (reference sequence). Trimming cost V 2 bases and J 6 bases, with 7 bases left between them. The CDR3 is 12 residues long. CDR3 in DNA: TGTGCCAGTAGTATACGGCAGGATGGCTACACCTTC. Its translation is CASSIRQDGYTF.

V is TRBV28 and J is TRBJ2-2; D unresolved. Germline CDR1 and CDR2: MDHEN and SYDVKM. V was shortened by 5 bases and J by 3 bases, with 10 bases between the two germline ends. This CDR3 contains 14 residues. For the CDR3, the DNA is TGTGCCAGCAGTCTACGTATGGACACCGGGGAGCTGTTTTTT. It is translated as CASSLRMDTGELFF.

This clone was observed a single time. This rearrangement joins TRBV9 to TRBJ2-1; 13 nucleotides line up with TRBD2. Germline CDR1 and CDR2: SGDLS and YYNGEE. This CDR3 has 16 amino acids. J lost 10 bases, V lost 4 bases, and 11 bases had no gene match. The CDR3 here is CASSPQIWTSGREQFF. DNA for the CDR3: TGTGCCAGCAGCCCTCAAATCTGGACTAGCGGGAGAGAGCAGTTCTTC.

The V call is TRBV5-1, the J call TRBJ2-1, with D perhaps matching TRBD2 (5 bases). The CDR3 runs 15 residues. In germline, CDR1 is SGHRS, CDR2 YFSETQ. Trimming removed 6 bases at V and 12 bases at J, with 25 bases between. The CDR3 loop reads CASTRTGGILVGQFF. CDR3 nucleotides: TGCGCCAGCACCCGCACCGGAGGTATCCTGGTAGGGCAGTTCTTC.

The gene calls are TRBV1 and TRBJ2-1; the table's D call TRBD1 went unverified against the DNA. TRBV1 constitutes a pseudogene. CDR3 length: 17 amino acids. The CDR3 nucleotides are TGCACCAGCAGCCAAGGCCAGGCCGTCAGCTCCTACAATGAGCAGTTCTTC. It yields the protein CTSSQGQAVSSYNEQFF.

Regarding this clone: The identical CDR3 is also encoded by other nucleotide sequences in the sample. The V and J genes are TRBV28 and TRBJ1-5; maybe TRBD1 (6 bases). Looked up from germline, CDR1 is MDHEN and CDR2 is SYDVKM. Trimming stripped 2 bases from V and 9 bases from J, with 8 bases between. The length of the CDR3 is 12 residues. The CDR3 coding sequence is TGTGCCAGCAGTTTAGAAGGGGGGCCCCAGCATTTT. Its translation: CASSLEGGPQHF.

The sample holds one count of this clone. The chain couples TRBV9 to TRBJ2-1, with 9 bases aligning to TRBD1. The CDR3 covers 17 residues. Trimming at V came to 3 bases and at J to 8 bases, leaving 15 bases not matched to a gene. Looked up from germline, CDR1 is SGDLS and CDR2 is YYNGEE. The chain's CDR3 is CASSATGGNVPRDEQFF. The CDR3 DNA is TGTGCCAGCAGCGCGACAGGGGGAAACGTCCCGAGGGATGAGCAGTTCTTC.

This chain joins TRBV11-3 and TRBJ2-1, with a possible D match to TRBD2 (5 bases). Germline V gene data show CDR1 as SGHNT and CDR2 as YENEEA. V was pared by 4 bases and J by 0 bases, with 13 bases between. The CDR3 contains 16 residues. The CDR3 region is CASSSLGRASYNEQFF. The CDR3 DNA sequence: TGTGCCAGCAGCTCCCTCGGGCGGGCCTCCTACAATGAGCAGTTCTTC.

The CDR3 loop reads CASRGVSNQPQHF. The CDR3 coding sequence is TGCGCCAGCAGAGGAGTTAGCAATCAGCCCCAGCATTTT. The V gene is TRBV5-1, the J gene TRBJ1-5; D unclear. V shed 5 bases and J shed 0 bases, with 6 bases lying between them. Germline V CDR1 and CDR2: SGHRS, YFSETQ. The length of the CDR3 is 13 residues.

This sequence joins TRBV29-1 and TRBJ2-5; D is unclear. Germline CDR1 reads SQVTM; CDR2 reads ANQGSEA. This CDR3 has 13 residues. V gave up 7 bases and J gave up 3 bases, with 15 bases separating them. The CDR3 DNA reads as TGCAGCGCCCAAGGCAGCCCCAAAGAGACCCAGTACTTC. As protein: CSAQGSPKETQYF.

The rearrangement uses TRBV19 and TRBJ1-5; 10 nucleotides agree with TRBD1. V trimming: 8 bases; J trimming: 7 bases; junction bases outside the gene matches: 11. The germline gives CDR1 LNHDA, CDR2 SQIVND (reference sequence). The CDR3 has 15 amino acids. CDR3 protein: CASATRDRGRQPQHF. Here the CDR3 DNA reads TGTGCCAGTGCGACCCGGGACAGGGGCCGGCAGCCCCAGCATTTT.

In its sample, this clone was seen once. The V gene is TRBV9, the J gene TRBJ1-1; TRBD1 matches at 9 bases. The CDR3 sequence is 14 residues long. Germline assignment: CDR1 SGDLS and CDR2 YYNGEE. Losses at the gene ends were 5 bases for V and 6 bases for J; bases not matched to a gene: 8. The DNA for the CDR3 is TGTGCCAGCAGGGGACAGGGCCCTGTTGCTGAAGCTTTCTTT. Translation: CASRGQGPVAEAFF.

This clone showed up just once. This sequence joins TRBV30 and TRBJ2-1; D may be TRBD2 (6 bases). The CDR3 has 15 amino acids. V was trimmed by 3 bases and J by 5 bases, leaving 17 bases between them. CDR1 and CDR2 (germline): GTSNPN, SVGIG (reference sequence). The CDR3 loop is CAWSRGERVNNEQFF. In nucleotides, the CDR3 is TGTGCCTGGAGCAGAGGAGAGCGGGTGAACAATGAGCAGTTCTTC.

The chain has TRBV7-9 and TRBJ2-1; 7 positions match TRBD2. The J segment lost 2 bases and the V segment lost 3 bases, leaving 13 bases of the junction unmatched. The CDR3 sequence is 18 residues long. Germline-derived CDR1 and CDR2 are SEHNR and FQNEAQ (reference sequence). This chain's CDR3 is CASSFVGGIAGPYNEQFF. For the CDR3, the DNA is TGTGCCAGCAGCTTTGTGGGTGGGATAGCGGGCCCCTACAATGAGCAGTTCTTC.

The chain is built from TRBV5-1 and TRBJ2-3; 8 bases line up with TRBD2. With 5 bases clipped from V and 1 base from J, the junction kept 9 bases outside the gene matches. This CDR3 comprises 16 residues. From germline, CDR1 is SGHRS and CDR2 YFSETQ. CDR3 amino acids: CASRDSGIDGTDTQYF. The CDR3, as DNA: TGCGCCAGCAGAGATAGCGGGATTGACGGCACAGATACGCAGTATTTT.

This chain links TRBV29-1 with TRBJ2-3; D unresolved. This CDR3 comprises 14 residues. Trimming shortened V by 5 bases and J by 0 bases, and 12 bases separated the two germline ends. The germline gives CDR1 SQVTM, CDR2 ANQGSEA. The CDR3 coding sequence is TGCAGCGTTCTACAAGGGCCTAGCACAGATACGCAGTATTTT. Its translation is CSVLQGPSTDTQYF.

This sequence joins TRBV6-1 and TRBJ2-2; D remains unclear. CDR3 length: 16 amino acids. Per the germline V gene, CDR1 is MNHNS and CDR2 is SASEGT. Between the trimmed V and J ends, which lost 3 bases and 4 bases, there was a span of 15 bases. CDR3: CASSEQGNGLTGELFF. CDR3 bases: TGTGCCAGCAGTGAGCAAGGGAACGGTCTCACCGGGGAGCTGTTTTTT.

This chain links TRBV18 with TRBJ2-7; D is unclear. V shed 6 bases and J shed 2 bases, with 11 bases lying between them. The CDR3 covers 13 residues. Germline CDR1 KGHSH, CDR2 LQKENI. Here the CDR3 reads CASSPNWPYEQYF. In DNA form, the CDR3 reads TGTGCCAGCTCGCCAAATTGGCCCTACGAGCAGTACTTC.

V usage is TRBV29-1 and J usage is TRBJ2-3; TRBD2 agrees at 7 bases. The germline V gene has CDR1 SQVTM and CDR2 ANQGSEA. This CDR3 has 20 amino acids. The J segment lost 4 bases and the V segment lost 0 bases, leaving 22 bases of the junction unmatched. The chain's CDR3 is CSVEDRGGSIPPLGPDTQYF. CDR3 nucleotide sequence: TGCAGCGTTGAAGATCGTGGCGGGAGCATCCCCCCCTTAGGACCAGATACGCAGTATTTT.